These 8 T cell receptor beta chains came from one sample sequenced in a study of T cells in Graves' hyperthyroidism and ophthalmopathy. The CDR3 regions of TCR beta were amplified from RNA transcripts. The primer set for the first-round RT-PCR of the TCR CDR3 was HTBI. TCRdb reanalysed the multiplex PCR reads using MiXCR and keeps one entry per CDR3 protein. In the table there are 660,000 or so distinct CDR3 sequences, roughly 46% of which are singletons. Sequencing was performed on peripheral blood or thyroid tissue (not recorded which). The receptors stem from an adult man with Graves' disease, either hyperthyroidism or ophthalmopathy (not recorded which).

This clonotype was seen ten or more times. The chain couples TRBV2 to TRBJ1-2, with D uncertain. V lost 0 bases, J lost 4 bases, and 6 bases lay in between. The germline V gene has CDR1 SNHLY and CDR2 FYNNEI. The CDR3 has 13 amino acids. Written as DNA, the CDR3 is TGTGCCAGCAGTGAAGCTTACAGCTATGGCTACACCTTC. Its translation: CASSEAYSYGYTF.

This clonotype was seen ten or more times. The rearrangement uses TRBV2 and TRBJ1-4; 9 bases fit TRBD1. The J segment lost 5 bases and the V segment lost 9 bases, leaving 7 bases of the junction unmatched. Germline V gene data show CDR1 as SNHLY and CDR2 as FYNNEI. This CDR3 spans 14 amino acids. CDR3 DNA: TGTGCCAGTGTGGTTGGGACAGGGAATGAAAAACTGTTTTTT. Amino acid sequence: CASVVGTGNEKLFF.

The rearrangement uses TRBV25-1 and TRBJ2-2; D unresolved. With 11 bases removed from V and 3 bases from J, the gap between germline ends came to 13 bases. In germline, CDR1 is MGHDK, CDR2 SYGVNS. There are 13 residues in the CDR3. CDR3 protein: CAPDGPYTGELFF. DNA for the CDR3: TGTGCCCCGGACGGGCCTTACACCGGGGAGCTGTTTTTT.

J is TRBJ2-5 and V is TRBV10-3, with TRBD1 matching 7 bases. Looked up from germline, CDR1 is ENHRY and CDR2 is SYGVKD. V gave up 0 bases and J gave up 5 bases; unmatched junction bases: 3. This CDR3 region has 14 residues. CDR3 protein: CAISESQGYETQYF. CDR3 DNA: TGTGCCATCAGTGAGTCACAGGGGTACGAGACCCAGTACTTC.

About this clonotype itself: Given a much more abundant clone one base away, this may be a read error. The chain couples TRBV12-3 or TRBV12-4 to TRBJ1-3; no definite D call. The CDR3 spans 12 residues. The CDR3 bases are TGTGCCAGCAGACCCTCTGGAAACATCATATATTTT. Translated, it gives CASRPSGNIIYF.

This clonotype was counted a single time. The rearrangement links TRBV7-9 to TRBJ1-5; 11 positions agree with TRBD1. Germline-derived CDR1 and CDR2 are SEHNR and FQNEAQ (reference sequence). V lost 3 bases and J lost 5; bases outside the gene matches: 6. The CDR3 is 16 amino acids. CDR3 region: CASSFRDRGEDQPQHF. DNA for the CDR3: TGTGCCAGCAGCTTCCGGGACAGGGGGGAGGATCAGCCCCAGCATTTT.

This clonotype was seen repeatedly, ten times or more. The V and J genes are TRBV5-1 and TRBJ1-6, with TRBD1 as a possible D gene (6 bases). The CDR3 has 15 amino acids. The germline gives CDR1 SGHRS, CDR2 YFSETQ. The V end was cut by 1 base, the J end by 6 bases, with 11 bases between. Here the CDR3 reads CASSLTGNGNSPLHF. In nucleotides, the CDR3 is TGCGCCAGCAGCTTGACAGGGAATGGTAATTCACCCCTCCACTTT.

This clonotype was observed a few times. The gene calls are TRBV10-1 and TRBJ1-4, with unresolved D. Per the germline V gene, CDR1 is WNHNN and CDR2 is SYGVQD (reference sequence). The CDR3 loop spans 15 amino acids. Trimming left V 6 bases short and J 6 bases short, with 17 bases between. The CDR3 nucleotides are TGCGCCAGCAGCGAGGGAGCCGGGCTGGATGAAAAACTGTTTTTT. It specifies CASSEGAGLDEKLFF.